This entry features one TCR beta chain sequence. The antigen is unknown. Clones were read by immunoSEQ multiplex PCR, and TCRdb kept only the in-frame ones, dropping some. The repertoire holds roughly 1,100,000 clones, about 75% seen once, with about 1.4% in the top ten. CDR1 is SGHRS, CDR2 YFSETQ, per germline. The CDR3 loop spans 13 amino acids. The V end was cut by 4 bases, the J end by 5 bases, with 11 bases between. Recent vaccinations or acute infections were absent in the healthy HIV-negative adult donors. Adults of Caucasian background living in Nashville, Tennessee made up all donors. The sample belongs to a study of shared clonotypes between healthy human individuals. The study, taken as a whole, reports: As a rule, naive subsets had a larger estimated richness than memory subsets. Non-shared clonotypes had lower generation probabilities than those shared by all four donors.

V usage is TRBV5-1 and J usage is TRBJ2-3; D possibly corresponds to TRBD1 (5 bases). The clonotype originates from a man aged 18-30 years in good health. Sequencing was carried out using memory CD4+ T cells sorted from blood. Subset reported: CD45RA-negative fraction. In nucleotides, the CDR3 is TGCGCCAGCAGCATTGACAGTGTAGATACGCAGTATTTT. This encodes CASSIDSVDTQYF.